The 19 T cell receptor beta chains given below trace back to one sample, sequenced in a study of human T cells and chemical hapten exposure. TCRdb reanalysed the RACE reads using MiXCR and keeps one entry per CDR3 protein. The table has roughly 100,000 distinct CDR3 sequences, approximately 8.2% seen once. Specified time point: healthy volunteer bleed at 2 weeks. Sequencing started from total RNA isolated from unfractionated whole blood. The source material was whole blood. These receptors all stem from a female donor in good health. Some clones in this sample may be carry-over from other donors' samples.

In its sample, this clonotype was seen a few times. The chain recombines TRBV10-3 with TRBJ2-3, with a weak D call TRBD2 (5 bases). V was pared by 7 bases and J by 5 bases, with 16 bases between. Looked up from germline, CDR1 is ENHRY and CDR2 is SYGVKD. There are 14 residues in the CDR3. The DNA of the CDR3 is TGTGCCATCACCCGGACTGAGCGGAGAGATACGCAGTATTTT. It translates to CAITRTERRDTQYF.

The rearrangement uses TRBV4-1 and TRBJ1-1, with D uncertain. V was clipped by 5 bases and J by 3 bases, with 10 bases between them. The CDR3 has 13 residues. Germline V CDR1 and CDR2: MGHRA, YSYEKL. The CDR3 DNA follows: TGCGCCAGCAGCGTAGCGGAATACACTGAAGCTTTCTTT. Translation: CASSVAEYTEAFF.

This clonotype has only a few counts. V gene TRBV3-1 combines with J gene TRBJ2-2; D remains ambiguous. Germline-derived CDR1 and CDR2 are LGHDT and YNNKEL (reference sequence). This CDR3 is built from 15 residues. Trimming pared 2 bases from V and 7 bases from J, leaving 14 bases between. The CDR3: CASSQMGNRRGELFF. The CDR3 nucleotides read TGTGCCAGCAGCCAAATGGGGAACCGGCGCGGGGAGCTGTTTTTT.

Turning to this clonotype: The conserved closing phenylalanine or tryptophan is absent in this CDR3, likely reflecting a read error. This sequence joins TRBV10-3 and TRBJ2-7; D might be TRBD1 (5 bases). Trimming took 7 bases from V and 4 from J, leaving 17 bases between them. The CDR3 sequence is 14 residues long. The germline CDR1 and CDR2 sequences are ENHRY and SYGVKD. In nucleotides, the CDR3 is TGTGCCATCAACCGACAGCCGGACCTTTACGAGCAGTACATC. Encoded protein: CAINRQPDLYEQYI.

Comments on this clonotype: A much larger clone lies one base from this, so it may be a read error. The CDR3 sequence is CASSCVLGRGDGNTEAFF. The CDR3 DNA is TGTGCCAGCAGTTGCGTCTTGGGCAGGGGAGACGGGAACACTGAAGCTTTCTTT. The rearrangement links TRBV6-2 or TRBV6-3 to TRBJ1-1, with D maybe TRBD1 (6 bases). V dropped 4 bases and J dropped 1 base, with 22 bases sitting between them. The germline V gene has CDR1 MNHEY and CDR2 SVGEGT. The CDR3 runs 18 residues.

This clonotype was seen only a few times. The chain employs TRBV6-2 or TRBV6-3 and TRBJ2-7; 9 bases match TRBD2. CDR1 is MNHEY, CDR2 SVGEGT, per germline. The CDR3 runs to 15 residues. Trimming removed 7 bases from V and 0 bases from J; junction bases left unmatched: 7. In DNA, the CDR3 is TGTGCCAGCAAGACAACTAGCGGGCACTCCTACGAGCAGTACTTC. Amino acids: CASKTTSGHSYEQYF.

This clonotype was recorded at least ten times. CDR3 protein: CASSQTSGGSSYEQYF. The CDR3, as DNA: TGCGCCAGCAGCCAGACTAGCGGGGGAAGCTCCTACGAGCAGTACTTC. This chain uses TRBV5-1 with TRBJ2-7; TRBD2 matches at 12 bases. Germline loops: CDR1 SGHRS, CDR2 YFSETQ. V lost 4 bases and J lost 0; bases outside the gene matches: 5. This CDR3 has 16 amino acids.

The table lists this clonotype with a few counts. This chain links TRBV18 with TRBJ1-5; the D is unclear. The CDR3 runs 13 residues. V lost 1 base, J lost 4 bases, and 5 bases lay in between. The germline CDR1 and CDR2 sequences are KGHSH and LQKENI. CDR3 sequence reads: CASSPQGNQPQHF. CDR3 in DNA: TGTGCCAGCTCACCACAGGGTAATCAGCCCCAGCATTTT.

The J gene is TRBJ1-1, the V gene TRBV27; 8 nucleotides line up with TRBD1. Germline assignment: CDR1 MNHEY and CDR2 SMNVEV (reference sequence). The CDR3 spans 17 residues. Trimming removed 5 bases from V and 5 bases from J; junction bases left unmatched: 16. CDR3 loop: CASSLQRLTGAWTEAFF. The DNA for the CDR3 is TGTGCCAGCAGTCTCCAACGCCTGACAGGGGCGTGGACTGAAGCTTTCTTT.

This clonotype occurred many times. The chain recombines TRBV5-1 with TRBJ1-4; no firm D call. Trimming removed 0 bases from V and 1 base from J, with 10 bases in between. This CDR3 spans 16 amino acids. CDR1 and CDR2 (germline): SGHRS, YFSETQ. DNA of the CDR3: TGCGCCAGCAGCTTGGAATTAGCAAGAACTAATGAAAAACTGTTTTTT. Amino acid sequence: CASSLELARTNEKLFF.

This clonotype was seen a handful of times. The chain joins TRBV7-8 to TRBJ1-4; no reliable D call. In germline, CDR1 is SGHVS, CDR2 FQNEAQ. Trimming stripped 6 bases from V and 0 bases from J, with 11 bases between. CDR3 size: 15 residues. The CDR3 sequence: CASSSDGATNEKLFF. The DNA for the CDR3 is TGTGCCAGCAGTTCCGACGGAGCAACTAATGAAAAACTGTTTTTT.

The DNA of the CDR3 is TGCGCCAGCAGCTTGGCCGTTAGCGGGGGCTACAATGAGCAGTTCTTC. This translates into CASSLAVSGGYNEQFF. The chain joins TRBV5-1 to TRBJ2-1; 9 bases agree with TRBD2. CDR1 is SGHRS and CDR2 is YFSETQ in the germline V gene. The junction had 4 bases not matched to a gene; V was cut back by 0 bases and J by 3 bases. This CDR3 comprises 16 residues.

The CDR3 loop is CASSLEGTSVDEQFF. The CDR3 region has the DNA TGTGCCAGCAGCTTAGAAGGGACTAGCGTGGATGAGCAGTTCTTC. The chain has TRBV7-2 and TRBJ2-1; TRBD2 agrees at 10 bases. In germline, CDR1 is SGHTA, CDR2 FQGNSA. V shed 1 base, J shed 8 bases, and the junction held 5 bases outside the gene matches. The CDR3 length is 15 residues.

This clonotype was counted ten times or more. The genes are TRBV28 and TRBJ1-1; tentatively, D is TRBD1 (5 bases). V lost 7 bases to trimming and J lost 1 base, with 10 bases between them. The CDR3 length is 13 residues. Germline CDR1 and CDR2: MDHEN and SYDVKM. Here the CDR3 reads CASIHQGNTEAFF. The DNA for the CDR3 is TGTGCCAGCATCCATCAGGGGAACACTGAAGCTTTCTTT.

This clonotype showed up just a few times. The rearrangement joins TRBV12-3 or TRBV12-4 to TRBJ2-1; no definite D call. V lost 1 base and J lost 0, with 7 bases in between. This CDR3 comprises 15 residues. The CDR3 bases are TGTGCCAGCAGTTTAGAGGAGAGCTCCTACAATGAGCAGTTCTTC. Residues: CASSLEESSYNEQFF.

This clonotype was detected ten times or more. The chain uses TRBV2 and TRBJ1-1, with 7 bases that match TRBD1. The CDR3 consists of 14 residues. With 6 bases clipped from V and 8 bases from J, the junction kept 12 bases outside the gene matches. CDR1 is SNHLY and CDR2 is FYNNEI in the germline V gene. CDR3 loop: CASRPGTAYSEAFF. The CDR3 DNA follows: TGTGCCAGCAGGCCTGGGACAGCCTACTCGGAAGCTTTCTTT.

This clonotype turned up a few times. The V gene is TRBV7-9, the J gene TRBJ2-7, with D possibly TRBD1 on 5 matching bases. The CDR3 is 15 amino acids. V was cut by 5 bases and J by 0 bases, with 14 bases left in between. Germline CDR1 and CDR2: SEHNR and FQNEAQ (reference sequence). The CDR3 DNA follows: TGTGCCAGCAGCGCCCTAACAGGTTCCTCCTACGAGCAGTACTTC. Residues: CASSALTGSSYEQYF.

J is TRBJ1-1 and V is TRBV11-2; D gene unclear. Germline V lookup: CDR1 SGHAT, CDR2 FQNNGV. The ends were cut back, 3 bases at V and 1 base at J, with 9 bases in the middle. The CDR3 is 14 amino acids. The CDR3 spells CASSFATANTEAFF. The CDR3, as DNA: TGTGCCAGCAGCTTTGCGACCGCGAACACTGAAGCTTTCTTT.

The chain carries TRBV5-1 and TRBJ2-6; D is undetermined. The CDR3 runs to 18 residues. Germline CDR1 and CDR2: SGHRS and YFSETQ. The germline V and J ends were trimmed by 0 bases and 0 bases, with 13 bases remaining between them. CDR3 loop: CASSLASPGRSGANVLTF. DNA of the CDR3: TGCGCCAGCAGCTTGGCAAGCCCCGGCCGCTCTGGGGCCAACGTCCTGACTTTC.